This is a list of T cell receptor beta chains from one sample in a study of PD-1 blockade in classical Hodgkin lymphoma. Sequencing used immunoSEQ multiplex PCR; TCRdb keeps in-frame clones, though not all of them. Of tens of thousands of clones listed, approximately 78% are singletons. This material consisted of peripheral blood mononuclear cells (PBMCs), taken before the fourth cycle of nivolumab. The source is a human donor with classical Hodgkin lymphoma. Each CDR3 is given with its conserved first and last residue. A D gene is named only where the DNA matches it firmly. Some rows mark clone size as missing; the rest say once, few, many or name a class of expanded clone.

J	V	size	D	CDR3	DNA
TRBJ2-3	TRBV2	NA	NA	CASRGESTDTQYF	TGTGCCAGCAGAGGGGAGAGCACAGATACGCAGTATTTT
TRBJ2-3	TRBV6-5	NA	NA	CASSYSPLLGAGSRYF	TGTGCCAGCAGTTACTCGCCCCTTTTGGGGGCGGGGAGTCGGTATTTT
TRBJ1-2	TRBV30	NA	NA	CAWSRRGEGYTF	TGTGCTTGGAGTCGTAGGGGGGAAGGCTACACCTTC
TRBJ1-2	TRBV10-3	NA	TRBD1	CAISEGQGNGYTF	TGTGCCATCAGTGAAGGACAGGGGAACGGCTACACCTTC
TRBJ1-2	TRBV29-1	NA	TRBD1	CSVGQGDYGYTF	TGCAGCGTTGGACAGGGCGACTATGGCTACACCTTC
TRBJ2-7	TRBV5-6	NA	NA	CASSLYGRSYEQYF	TGTGCCAGCAGCTTGTACGGCAGGTCCTACGAGCAGTACTTC
TRBJ1-2	TRBV10-3	NA	TRBD1	CAIRKGANYGYTF	TGTGCCATCAGGAAGGGGGCAAACTATGGCTACACCTTC
TRBJ2-5	TRBV7-2	NA	TRBD2	CASRRTSFQETQYF	TGTGCCAGCAGACGGACTAGCTTCCAAGAGACCCAGTACTTC
TRBJ1-4	TRBV2	NA	NA	CASSGQGPLEKLFF	TGTGCCAGCAGTGGGCAGGGGCCCTTGGAAAAACTGTTTTTT
TRBJ2-7	TRBV23-1	NA	NA	CASSQFPAYEQYF	TGCGCCAGCAGTCAATTTCCAGCCTACGAGCAGTACTTC
TRBJ2-7	TRBV11-3	NA	NA	CASSLGGYGEQYF	TGTGCCAGCAGCTTAGGGGGTTACGGGGAGCAGTACTTC
TRBJ2-3	TRBV7-8	NA	NA	CASSSRALTDTQYF	TGTGCCAGCAGCTCCCGGGCCCTCACAGATACGCAGTATTTT
TRBJ1-4	TRBV2	NA	NA	CASSEAYGEKLFF	TGTGCCAGCAGTGAAGCCTACGGGGAAAAACTGTTTTTT
TRBJ1-1	TRBV29-1	few	TRBD1	CSADRQGGTEAFF	TGCAGCGCCGACAGACAGGGAGGCACTGAAGCTTTCTTT
TRBJ1-5	TRBV6-5	once	NA	CASSYRTNQPQHF	TGTGCCAGCAGTTACAGAACCAATCAGCCCCAGCATTTT
TRBJ1-3	TRBV7-2	once	NA	CASSFLGGAGNTIYF	TGTGCCAGCAGCTTTCTGGGGGGTGCTGGAAACACCATATATTTT
TRBJ1-5	TRBV5-1	NA	NA	CASSLAGGNQPQHF	TGCGCCAGCAGCTTGGCCGGGGGGAATCAGCCCCAGCATTTT
TRBJ1-5	TRBV19	NA	NA	CASSTERGQPQHF	TGTGCCAGTAGTACTGAGCGGGGGCAGCCCCAGCATTTT
TRBJ2-1	TRBV29-1	NA	NA	CSAQGPYNEQFF	TGCAGCGCTCAGGGCCCCTACAATGAGCAGTTCTTC
TRBJ2-7	TRBV5-1	NA	TRBD2	CASSFQTSGSYEQYF	TGCGCCAGCAGCTTTCAGACTAGCGGCTCCTACGAGCAGTACTTC
TRBJ2-3	TRBV10-3	NA	NA	CAIRLFLSDTQYF	TGTGCCATCAGGTTGTTTCTCTCAGATACGCAGTATTTT
TRBJ2-3	TRBV7-6	NA	NA	CASSYSLSPTSTDTQYF	TGTGCCAGCAGCTACTCCCTGTCGCCCACTAGCACAGATACGCAGTATTTT
TRBJ2-5	TRBV11-2	once	TRBD1	CASSLQTGSGETQYF	TGTGCCAGCAGCTTACAGACAGGGTCGGGAGAGACCCAGTACTTC
TRBJ2-7	TRBV7-2	NA	NA	CASSSSPYEQYF	TGTGCCAGCAGCTCTTCCCCATACGAGCAGTACTTC
TRBJ1-5	TRBV19	NA	NA	CASMDGEGQPQHF	TGTGCCAGTATGGACGGAGAAGGGCAGCCCCAGCATTTT
TRBJ1-5	TRBV19	NA	NA	CASNLLQGFDQPQHF	TGTGCCAGTAACTTATTACAGGGATTCGATCAGCCCCAGCATTTT
TRBJ2-5	TRBV19	NA	NA	CASSIGGVRETQYF	TGTGCCAGTAGTATAGGGGGTGTACGGGAGACCCAGTACTTC